This TCR beta chain was sequenced for a study of blood T cell repertoires in COVID-19. Study summary: Spain, Italy and the United States supplied samples that represented acute and convalescent COVID-19.

This table comes from immunoSEQ multiplex PCR, and its TCRdb copy is limited to in-frame clones, with some not included. There are under 450,000 clones in the sample; 89% occur only once, and less than 2% lies in the top ten. The sample comprised peripheral blood. The clonotype comes from a middle-aged woman with COVID-19, enrolled during active disease.

In DNA form, the CDR3 reads TGTGCCAGTAGTCACGAGCCCACGGCTGGGGCCAACGTCCTGACTTTC. Its translation is CASSHEPTAGANVLTF. The V call is TRBV19, the J call TRBJ2-6; D ambiguous. The ends were cut back, 5 bases at V and 2 bases at J, with 13 bases in the middle. Germline loops: CDR1 LNHDA, CDR2 SQIVND (reference sequence). The CDR3 loop spans 16 amino acids.